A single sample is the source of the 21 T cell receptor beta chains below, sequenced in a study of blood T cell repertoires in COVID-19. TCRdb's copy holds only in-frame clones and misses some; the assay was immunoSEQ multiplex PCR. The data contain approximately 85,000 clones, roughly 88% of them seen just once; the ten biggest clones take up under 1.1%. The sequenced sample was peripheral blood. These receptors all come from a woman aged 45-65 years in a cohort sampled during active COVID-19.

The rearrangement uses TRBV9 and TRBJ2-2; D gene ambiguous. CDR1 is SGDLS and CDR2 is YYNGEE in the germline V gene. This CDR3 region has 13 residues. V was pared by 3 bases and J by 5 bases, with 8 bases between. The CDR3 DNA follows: TGTGCCAGCAGCGCCTTAGCAACCGGGGAGCTGTTTTTT. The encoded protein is CASSALATGELFF.

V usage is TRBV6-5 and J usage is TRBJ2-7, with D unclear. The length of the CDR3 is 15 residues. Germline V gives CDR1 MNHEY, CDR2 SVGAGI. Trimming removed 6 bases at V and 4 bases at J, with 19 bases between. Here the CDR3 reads CASRPLPATGYEQYF. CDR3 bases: TGTGCCAGCAGGCCGCTCCCGGCGACGGGTTACGAGCAGTACTTC.

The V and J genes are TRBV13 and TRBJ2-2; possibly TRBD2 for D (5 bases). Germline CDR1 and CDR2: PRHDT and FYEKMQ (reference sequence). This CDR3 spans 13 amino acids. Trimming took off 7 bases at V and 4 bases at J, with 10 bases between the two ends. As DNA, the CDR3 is TGTGCCAGCAACATCGCGGGCACCGGGGAGCTGTTTTTT. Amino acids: CASNIAGTGELFF.

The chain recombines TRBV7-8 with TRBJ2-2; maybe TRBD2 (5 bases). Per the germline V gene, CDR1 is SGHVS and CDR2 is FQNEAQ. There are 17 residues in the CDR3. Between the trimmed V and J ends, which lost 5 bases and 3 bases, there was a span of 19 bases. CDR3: CASSPLPGTLYTGELFF. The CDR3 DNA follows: TGTGCCAGCAGCCCCCTGCCGGGAACCTTGTACACCGGGGAGCTGTTTTTT. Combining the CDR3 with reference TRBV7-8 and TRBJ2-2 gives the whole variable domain GAGVSQSPRYKVAKRGQDVALRCDPISGHVSLFWYQQALGQGPEFLTYFQNEAQLDKSGLPSDRFFAERPEGSVSTLKIQRTQQEDSAVYLCASSPLPGTLYTGELFFGEGSRLTVL.

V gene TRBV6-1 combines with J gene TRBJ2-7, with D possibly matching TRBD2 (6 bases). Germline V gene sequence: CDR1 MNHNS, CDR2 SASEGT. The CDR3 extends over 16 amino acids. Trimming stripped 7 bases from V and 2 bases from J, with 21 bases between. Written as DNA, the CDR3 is TGTGCCAGCATTGATACTACCGGGACTCTTGCCTACGAGCAGTACTTC. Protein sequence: CASIDTTGTLAYEQYF.

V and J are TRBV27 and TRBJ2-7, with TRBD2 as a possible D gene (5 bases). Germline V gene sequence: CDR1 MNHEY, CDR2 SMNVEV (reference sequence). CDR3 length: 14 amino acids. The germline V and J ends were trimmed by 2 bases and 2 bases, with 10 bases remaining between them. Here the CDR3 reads CASSLRAGAYEQYF. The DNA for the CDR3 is TGTGCCAGCAGTTTACGGGCGGGTGCCTACGAGCAGTACTTC.

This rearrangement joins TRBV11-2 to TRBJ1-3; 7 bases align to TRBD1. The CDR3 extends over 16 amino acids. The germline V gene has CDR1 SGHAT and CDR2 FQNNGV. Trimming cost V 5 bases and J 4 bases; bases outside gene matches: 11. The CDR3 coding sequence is TGTGCCAGCAGCCCGCGGGACAGAGATCCCGGAAACACCATATATTTT. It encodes CASSPRDRDPGNTIYF.

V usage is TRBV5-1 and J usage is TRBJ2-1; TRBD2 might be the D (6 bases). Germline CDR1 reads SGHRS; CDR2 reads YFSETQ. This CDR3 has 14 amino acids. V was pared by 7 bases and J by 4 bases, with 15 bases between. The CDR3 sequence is CASFRGEEYNEQFF. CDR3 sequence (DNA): TGCGCCAGCTTCCGAGGGGAGGAGTACAATGAGCAGTTCTTC.

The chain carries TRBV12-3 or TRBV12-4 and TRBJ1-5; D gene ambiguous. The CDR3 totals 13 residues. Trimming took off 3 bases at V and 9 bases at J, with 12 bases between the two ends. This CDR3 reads CASSLEGRSPQHF. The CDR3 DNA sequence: TGTGCCAGCAGTTTGGAGGGCCGTTCGCCCCAGCATTTT.

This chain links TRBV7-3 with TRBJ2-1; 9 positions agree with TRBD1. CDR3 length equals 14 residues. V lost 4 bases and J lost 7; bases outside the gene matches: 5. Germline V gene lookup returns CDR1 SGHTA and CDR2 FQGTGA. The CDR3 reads CASSSGTGKNEQFF. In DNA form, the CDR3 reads TGTGCCAGCAGCTCCGGGACAGGGAAGAATGAGCAGTTCTTC.

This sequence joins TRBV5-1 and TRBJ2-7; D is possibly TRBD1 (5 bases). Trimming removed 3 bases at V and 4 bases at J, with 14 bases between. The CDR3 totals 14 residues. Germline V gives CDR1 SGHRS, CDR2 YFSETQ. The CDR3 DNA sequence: TGCGCCAGCAGCTGGTCGGCAGGGTCGTACGAGCAGTACTTC. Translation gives CASSWSAGSYEQYF. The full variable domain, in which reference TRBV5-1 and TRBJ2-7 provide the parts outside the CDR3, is KAGVTQTPRYLIKTRGQQVTLSCSPISGHRSVSWYQQTPGQGLQFLFEYFSETQRNKGNFPGRFSGRQFSNSRSEMNVSTLELGDSALYLCASSWSAGSYEQYFGPGTRLTVT.

The CDR3 loop is CASRLRTGGTGELFF. CDR3 coding DNA: TGTGCCAGTAGACTTCGGACCGGGGGCACCGGGGAGCTGTTTTTT. The chain combines TRBV19 with TRBJ2-2; possibly TRBD2 for D (6 bases). CDR3 length: 15 amino acids. Per germline, CDR1 LNHDA and CDR2 SQIVND (reference sequence). Trimming took 6 bases from V and 4 from J, leaving 15 bases between them.

The CDR3: CAWGQREKLFF. CDR3 bases: TGTGCCTGGGGACAGAGGGAAAAACTGTTTTTT. This chain connects TRBV30 to TRBJ1-4, with D perhaps TRBD1 (6 bases). The CDR3 consists of 11 residues. V lost 5 bases and J lost 8, with 9 bases in between. Germline V gene data show CDR1 as GTSNPN and CDR2 as SVGIG (reference sequence). Full variable domain (remainder filled in from reference TRBV30 and TRBJ1-4): SQTIHQWPATLVQPVGSPLSLECTVEGTSNPNLYWYRQAAGRGLQLLFYSVGIGQISSEVPQNLSASRPQDRQFILSSKKLLLSDSGFYLCAWGQREKLFFGSGTQLSVL.

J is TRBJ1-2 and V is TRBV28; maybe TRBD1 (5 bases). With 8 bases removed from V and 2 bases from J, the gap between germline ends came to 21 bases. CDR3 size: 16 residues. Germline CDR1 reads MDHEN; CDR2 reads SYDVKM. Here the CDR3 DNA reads TGTGCCAGCTACACCCTACCCGAAACAGGAAACTATGGCTACACCTTC. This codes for CASYTLPETGNYGYTF.

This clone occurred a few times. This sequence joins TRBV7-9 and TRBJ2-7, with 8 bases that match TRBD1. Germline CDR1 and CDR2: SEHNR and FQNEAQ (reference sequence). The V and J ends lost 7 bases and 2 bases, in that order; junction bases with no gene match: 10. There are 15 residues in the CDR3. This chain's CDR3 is CASTRLGTGAYEQYF. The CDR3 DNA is TGTGCCAGCACCCGCTTAGGGACAGGAGCCTACGAGCAGTACTTC.

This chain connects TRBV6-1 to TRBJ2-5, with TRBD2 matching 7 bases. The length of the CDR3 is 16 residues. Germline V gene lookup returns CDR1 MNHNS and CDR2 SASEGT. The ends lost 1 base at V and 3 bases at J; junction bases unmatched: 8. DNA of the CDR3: TGTGCCAGCAGTGAAGAAGGGTGGGCGGGGGAAGAGACCCAGTACTTC. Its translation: CASSEEGWAGEETQYF.

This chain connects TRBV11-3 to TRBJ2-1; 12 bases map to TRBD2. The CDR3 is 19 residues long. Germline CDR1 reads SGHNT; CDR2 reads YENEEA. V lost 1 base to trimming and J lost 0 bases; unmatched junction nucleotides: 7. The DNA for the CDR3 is TGTGCCAGCAGCTTAGCCTCAAGGACTAGCGGGGCCTCCTACAATGAGCAGTTCTTC. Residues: CASSLASRTSGASYNEQFF.

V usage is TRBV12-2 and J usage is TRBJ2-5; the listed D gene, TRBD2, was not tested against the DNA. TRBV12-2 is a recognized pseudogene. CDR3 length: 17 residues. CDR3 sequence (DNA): TGTGCAAGTCGCTTAGCGTTGAGCGGGAGAGACCAAGAGACCCAGTACTTC. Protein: CASRLALSGRDQETQYF.

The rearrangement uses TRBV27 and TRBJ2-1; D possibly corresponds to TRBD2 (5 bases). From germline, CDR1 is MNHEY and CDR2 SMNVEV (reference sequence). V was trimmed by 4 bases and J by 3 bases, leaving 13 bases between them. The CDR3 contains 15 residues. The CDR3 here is CASSWESGDYNEQFF. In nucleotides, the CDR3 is TGTGCCAGCAGTTGGGAAAGCGGCGACTACAATGAGCAGTTCTTC.

CDR3 DNA: TGTGCCAGCAGCTCGACCGGGGAGCTGTTTTTT. It codes for CASSSTGELFF. The V call is TRBV5-6, the J call TRBJ2-2, with D unresolved. There are 11 residues in the CDR3. Germline-derived CDR1 and CDR2 are SGHDT and YYEEEE. The V end lost 3 bases, the J end lost 5 bases, and 2 bases lay between the germline ends.

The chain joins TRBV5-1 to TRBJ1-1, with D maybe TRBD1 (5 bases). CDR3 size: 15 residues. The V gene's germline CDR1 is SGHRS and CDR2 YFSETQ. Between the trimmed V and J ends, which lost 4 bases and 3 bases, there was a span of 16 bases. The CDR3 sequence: CASSPQIQGDTEAFF. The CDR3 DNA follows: TGCGCCAGCAGCCCGCAAATTCAGGGTGACACTGAAGCTTTCTTT.